The 31 T cell receptor beta chains below all came from one sample that was sequenced in a study of STAT3 mutations in large granular lymphocyte leukemia. Sequenced by immunoSEQ multiplex PCR; TCRdb stores in-frame clones only, minus some. The data show 30,000 to 45,000 clones, more than 70% seen once. Study results and caveats: At least one immunodominant TCR beta clonotype appeared in every T-cell large granular lymphocyte leukemia patient.

No antigen has been assigned to these receptors. Specimen: PBMCs. Source of these receptors: a human donor with T large granular lymphocyte leukemia. Some clones in this sample may be carry-over from other donors' samples.

This clone was counted a few times. The chain joins TRBV6-5 to TRBJ1-6; D remains unclear. The germline V gene has CDR1 MNHEY and CDR2 SVGAGI. The CDR3 spans 12 residues. The V end was cut by 4 bases, the J end by 9 bases, with 7 bases between. CDR3 amino acids: CASSWKGSPLHF. DNA for the CDR3: TGTGCCAGCAGTTGGAAGGGTTCACCCCTCCACTTT.

This chain connects TRBV4-3 to TRBJ2-7, with TRBD1 matching 7 bases. CDR1 and CDR2 from the germline V gene are LGHNA and YSLEER. CDR3 length: 13 residues. The junction had 5 bases not matched to a gene; V was cut back by 4 bases and J by 5 bases. The CDR3 sequence is CASSLQGRNEQYF. The CDR3 nucleotides are TGCGCCAGCAGCCTACAGGGGCGGAACGAGCAGTACTTC.

J is TRBJ2-7 and V is TRBV18, with 10 bases lining up with TRBD2. Germline V lookup: CDR1 KGHSH, CDR2 LQKENI. This CDR3 comprises 16 residues. V trimming: 0 bases; J trimming: 2 bases; junction bases outside the gene matches: 4. The CDR3 sequence is CASSPPGLAATYEQYF. Here the CDR3 DNA reads TGTGCCAGCTCACCACCAGGACTAGCGGCCACCTACGAGCAGTACTTC.

The chain is built from TRBV25-1 and TRBJ1-2; D is ambiguous. The CDR3 spans 13 residues. Germline values: CDR1 MGHDK, CDR2 SYGVNS. V was pared by 2 bases and J by 10 bases, with 14 bases between. The CDR3 region has the DNA TGTGCCAGCAGTGAAGGTAAAGGAGCCTACTACACCTTC. Amino acids: CASSEGKGAYYTF.

This clone was detected only once. This rearrangement joins TRBV4-2 to TRBJ2-7; tentatively, D is TRBD2 (7 bases). Per germline, CDR1 LGHNA and CDR2 YNFKEQ. The V gene lost 2 bases and the J gene lost 6 bases, with 14 bases spanning the gap. This CDR3 comprises 14 residues. This CDR3 is CASSQSGGGGEQYF. DNA of the CDR3: TGTGCCAGCAGCCAAAGCGGCGGGGGCGGCGAGCAGTACTTC.

This sequence joins TRBV5-1 and TRBJ1-2; 7 bases match TRBD1. Germline CDR1 reads SGHRS; CDR2 reads YFSETQ. Losses at the gene ends were 8 bases for V and 5 bases for J; bases not matched to a gene: 15. The CDR3 contains 15 residues. CDR3: CASFPSDRVGYGYTF. The CDR3 DNA sequence: TGCGCCAGTTTTCCCTCCGACAGGGTGGGGTATGGCTACACCTTC.

J is TRBJ2-5 and V is TRBV7-9; TRBD2 matches 8 bases. CDR1 and CDR2 (germline): SEHNR, FQNEAQ (reference sequence). CDR3 size: 14 residues. V was clipped by 1 base and J by 4 bases; unmatched bases: 2. Here the CDR3 reads CASSLGAGVETQYF. Here the CDR3 DNA reads TGTGCCAGCAGCTTAGGAGCGGGGGTAGAGACCCAGTACTTC.

This clone came up once. J is TRBJ1-2 and V is TRBV30; 9 positions agree with TRBD1. V dropped 2 bases and J dropped 7; count of bases not matched to a gene: 5. The CDR3 is 13 residues long. Germline-derived CDR1 and CDR2 are GTSNPN and SVGIG (reference sequence). The CDR3 coding sequence is TGTGCCTGGAGTCGCACAGGGGGCACTGGCTACACCTTC. Encoded protein: CAWSRTGGTGYTF. Supplemented by reference TRBV30 and TRBJ1-2, the full variable domain reads SQTIHQWPATLVQPVGSPLSLECTVEGTSNPNLYWYRQAAGRGLQLLFYSVGIGQISSEVPQNLSASRPQDRQFILSSKKLLLSDSGFYLCAWSRTGGTGYTFGSGTRLTVV.

This clone came up a few times. V usage is TRBV5-6 and J usage is TRBJ1-6; unclear D gene. This CDR3 comprises 12 residues. Trimming cost V 0 bases and J 7 bases, with 2 bases left between them. Germline V gives CDR1 SGHDT, CDR2 YYEEEE. Here the CDR3 DNA reads TGTGCCAGCAGCTTGGTAAATTCACCCCTCCACTTT. Translated: CASSLVNSPLHF. Filled out from reference TRBV5-6 and TRBJ1-6, the complete variable domain reads DAGVTQSPTHLIKTRGQQVTLRCSPKSGHDTVSWYQQALGQGPQFIFQYYEEEERQRGNFPDRFSGHQFPNYSSELNVNALLLGDSALYLCASSLVNSPLHFGNGTRLTVT.

This clone was picked up one time. This chain links TRBV6-5 with TRBJ1-4, with a possible D match to TRBD1 (6 bases). Germline loops: CDR1 MNHEY, CDR2 SVGAGI. Trimming removed 6 bases at V and 8 bases at J, with 19 bases between. This CDR3 is built from 15 residues. The chain's CDR3 is CASSGTGTYREKLFF. As DNA, the CDR3 is TGTGCCAGCAGCGGAACAGGGACCTATCGAGAAAAACTGTTTTTT.

The chain links TRBV9 to TRBJ1-1, with 7 bases matching TRBD1. This CDR3 contains 15 residues. The ends lost 0 bases at V and 7 bases at J; junction bases unmatched: 9. In germline, CDR1 is SGDLS, CDR2 YYNGEE. Written as DNA, the CDR3 is TGTGCCAGCAGCGTAGAGGGCGGCAGGGGGGTTGAAGCTTTCTTT. Translating it yields CASSVEGGRGVEAFF.

V and J are TRBV11-3 and TRBJ1-3, with a weak D call TRBD1 (5 bases). V lost 4 bases to trimming and J lost 0 bases, with 13 bases between them. CDR3 length: 16 residues. Germline V gives CDR1 SGHNT, CDR2 YENEEA. CDR3 residues: CASSCGTESSGNTIYF. The CDR3 bases are TGTGCCAGCAGCTGTGGGACCGAAAGCTCTGGAAACACCATATATTTT.

V is TRBV18 and J is TRBJ1-1, with D maybe TRBD1 (5 bases). This CDR3 is built from 15 residues. Germline values: CDR1 KGHSH, CDR2 LQKENI. The V end was cut by 2 bases, the J end by 4 bases, with 14 bases between. The CDR3 spells CASSPTGSQGTEAFF. As DNA, the CDR3 is TGTGCCAGCTCACCAACAGGCAGCCAGGGCACTGAAGCTTTCTTT.

The V gene is TRBV29-1, the J gene TRBJ2-5; 10 positions match TRBD2. This CDR3 has 16 residues. V lost 7 bases, J lost 2 bases, and 13 bases stayed unmatched. Germline-derived CDR1 and CDR2 are SQVTM and ANQGSEA. Written as DNA, the CDR3 is TGCAGCGGGGGGCGATTAGCGGGGGGACAACAAGAGACCCAGTACTTC. It codes for CSGGRLAGGQQETQYF. Full variable domain (remainder filled in from reference TRBV29-1 and TRBJ2-5): SAVISQKPSRDICQRGTSLTIQCQVDSQVTMMFWYRQQPGQSLTLIATANQGSEATYESGFVIDKFPISRPNLTFSTLTVSNMSPEDSSIYLCSGGRLAGGQQETQYFGPGTRLLVL.

The V and J genes are TRBV2 and TRBJ2-7; no definite D call. Per germline, CDR1 SNHLY and CDR2 FYNNEI. The CDR3 spans 12 residues. V was shortened by 6 bases and J by 6 bases, with 12 bases between the two germline ends. CDR3 region: CASSALGSEQYF. The CDR3 coding sequence is TGTGCCAGCAGCGCCTTGGGAAGCGAGCAGTACTTC.

The CDR3 DNA reads TGTGCCACGGGCCGAAGGGGTACCGGTAATTCACCCCTCCACTTT. The encoded protein is CATGRRGTGNSPLHF. The rearrangement uses TRBV27 and TRBJ1-6; maybe TRBD1 (5 bases). V was trimmed by 10 bases and J by 6 bases, leaving 19 bases between them. Germline-derived CDR1 and CDR2 are MNHEY and SMNVEV (reference sequence). There are 15 residues in the CDR3.

The rearrangement joins TRBV9 to TRBJ2-7; 8 positions agree with TRBD1. CDR3 length: 14 residues. Losses at the gene ends were 2 bases for V and 4 bases for J; bases not matched to a gene: 5. Germline V gene lookup returns CDR1 SGDLS and CDR2 YYNGEE. The CDR3 sequence: CASSVTDRAYEQYF. CDR3 DNA: TGTGCCAGCAGCGTTACGGACAGGGCGTACGAGCAGTACTTC.

This chain connects TRBV5-4 to TRBJ2-3, with TRBD2 matching over 12 bases. The CDR3 consists of 20 residues. The V gene end was trimmed by 4 bases and the J gene end by 6 bases; junction bases not matched to a gene: 21. From germline, CDR1 is SGHNT and CDR2 YYREEE (reference sequence). For the CDR3, the DNA is TGTGCCAGCAGCCTTCTTCACGTATCTGAGCTAGCGGGGGGGCTGGATACGCAGTATTTT. This encodes CASSLLHVSELAGGLDTQYF. The full variable domain, with the rest looked up from reference TRBV5-4 and TRBJ2-3, is ETGVTQSPTHLIKTRGQQVTLRCSSQSGHNTVSWYQQALGQGPQFIFQYYREEENGRGNFPPRFSGLQFPNYSSELNVNALELDDSALYLCASSLLHVSELAGGLDTQYFGPGTRLTVL.

This sequence joins TRBV30 and TRBJ2-1, with D possibly being TRBD1 (6 bases). Germline V CDR1 and CDR2: GTSNPN, SVGIG (reference sequence). The germline V and J ends were trimmed by 2 bases and 10 bases, with 18 bases remaining between them. This CDR3 spans 14 amino acids. CDR3 sequence (DNA): TGTGCCTGGAGTCTACAAAGACACAGGGACGAGCAGTTCTTC. Translating it yields CAWSLQRHRDEQFF.

The chain uses TRBV6-5 and TRBJ2-6; D gene uncertain. V was pared by 0 bases and J by 2 bases, with 8 bases between. Germline CDR1 is MNHEY and CDR2 is SVGAGI. The CDR3 extends over 16 amino acids. The CDR3 loop reads CASSYSPNAGANVLTF. CDR3 nucleotides: TGTGCCAGCAGTTACTCCCCAAACGCTGGGGCCAACGTCCTGACTTTC.

The V gene is TRBV28, the J gene TRBJ1-1; 10 positions match TRBD1. Per the germline V gene, CDR1 is MDHEN and CDR2 is SYDVKM. The CDR3 consists of 14 residues. V shed 3 bases and J 6 bases; nucleotides not matched to a gene: 4. The CDR3 sequence is CASSLGTGESEAFF. CDR3 nucleotides: TGTGCCAGCAGTTTGGGGACAGGGGAGTCTGAAGCTTTCTTT.

J is TRBJ2-7 and V is TRBV2, with 8 bases lining up with TRBD1. This CDR3 comprises 12 residues. Germline V gene lookup returns CDR1 SNHLY and CDR2 FYNNEI. The junction had 3 bases not matched to a gene; V was cut back by 7 bases and J by 4 bases. The CDR3 sequence is CASTRTGYEQYV. CDR3 coding DNA: TGTGCCAGCACCAGGACAGGGTACGAGCAGTACGTC.

The chain is built from TRBV4-1 and TRBJ1-2; D ambiguous. Germline-derived CDR1 and CDR2 are MGHRA and YSYEKL. The CDR3 contains 15 residues. Trimming left V 3 bases short and J 0 bases short, with 11 bases between. The CDR3 DNA is TGCGCCAGCAGCCACCCTCCAGGAGCTAACTATGGCTACACCTTC. It codes for CASSHPPGANYGYTF.

The genes are TRBV7-9 and TRBJ2-3; 10 bases fit TRBD2. Unmatched junction bases numbered 9, after V lost 6 bases and J lost 3 bases. Germline V gives CDR1 SEHNR, CDR2 FQNEAQ (reference sequence). CDR3 size: 16 residues. CDR3 residues: CASSSLTSGVTDTQYF. The CDR3 region has the DNA TGTGCCAGCAGTTCACTCACTAGCGGGGTAACAGATACGCAGTATTTT.

This chain links TRBV6-1 with TRBJ1-5; D gene uncertain. The length of the CDR3 is 14 residues. Germline lookup yields CDR1 MNHNS and CDR2 SASEGT. Trimming stripped 10 bases from V and 1 base from J, with 14 bases between. CDR3 nucleotides: TGTGCCATCGCCGGGAGTTGGAGCAATCAGCCCCAGCATTTT. It yields the protein CAIAGSWSNQPQHF.

The chain is built from TRBV7-9 and TRBJ1-1, with 8 nucleotides matching TRBD1. The germline V gene has CDR1 SEHNR and CDR2 FQNEAQ (reference sequence). V lost 4 bases and J lost 11; bases outside the gene matches: 9. This CDR3 has 13 amino acids. In DNA form, the CDR3 reads TGTGCCAGCAGCTCGGGACAGGCGGACGTTGCTTTCTTT. The encoded protein is CASSSGQADVAFF.

This chain uses TRBV5-3 with TRBJ1-2; D not resolved. TRBV5-3 is given ORF status, its function remaining uncertain. The CDR3 is made up of 14 amino acids. Trimming removed 6 bases at V and 0 bases at J, with 12 bases between. CDR3: CARTRRPANYGYTF. The CDR3 nucleotides are TGTGCCAGAACCCGGAGGCCCGCTAACTATGGCTACACCTTC.

The chain couples TRBV5-6 to TRBJ2-1; 10 nucleotides agree with TRBD1. Per germline, CDR1 SGHDT and CDR2 YYEEEE. V lost 3 bases to trimming and J lost 7 bases; unmatched junction nucleotides: 7. CDR3 size: 15 residues. The CDR3 reads CASSSRQGARNEQFF. CDR3 DNA: TGTGCCAGCAGCTCTCGACAGGGGGCGCGGAATGAGCAGTTCTTC.

This rearrangement joins TRBV19 to TRBJ2-3, with D unresolved. The CDR3 loop spans 14 amino acids. The V end was cut by 3 bases, the J end by 2 bases, with 9 bases between. In germline, CDR1 is LNHDA, CDR2 SQIVND (reference sequence). CDR3 bases: TGTGCCAGTAGTATGGGCCAGACCACAGATACGCAGTATTTT. This translates into CASSMGQTTDTQYF.

The genes are TRBV5-1 and TRBJ1-2, with unresolved D. The germline CDR1 and CDR2 sequences are SGHRS and YFSETQ. The CDR3 contains 14 residues. V was clipped by 0 bases and J by 2 bases, with 8 bases between them. CDR3 in DNA: TGCGCCAGCAGCTTGGAGCGGGCAAACTATGGCTACACCTTC. Its protein is CASSLERANYGYTF.

The chain joins TRBV29-1 to TRBJ2-2; 10 bases are shared with TRBD1. This CDR3 spans 13 amino acids. From germline, CDR1 is SQVTM and CDR2 ANQGSEA. V shed 7 bases, J shed 6 bases, and the junction held 5 bases outside the gene matches. CDR3 bases: TGCAGCGCGGGACAGGGGCAGTCCGGGGAGCTGTTTTTT. Translated, it gives CSAGQGQSGELFF.